The 18 T cell receptor beta chains below all came from one sample that was sequenced in a study of shared clonotypes between healthy human individuals. TCRdb keeps only in-frame clones here, not all; method: immunoSEQ multiplex PCR. The sample yields roughly 700,000 clones, around 72% seen once. The sequenced material came from memory CD4+ T cells sorted from blood. Subset specified: CD45RA-negative fraction. The receptors stem from a woman in her 30s in good health.

V is TRBV6-1 and J is TRBJ2-3, with TRBD1 matching 8 bases. V lost 8 bases to trimming and J lost 1 base; unmatched junction nucleotides: 5. The CDR3 covers 14 residues. Germline V CDR1 and CDR2: MNHNS, SASEGT. The CDR3 loop is CASSSGQGTDTQYF. CDR3 nucleotide sequence: TGTGCCAGCTCCTCGGGACAGGGCACAGATACGCAGTATTTT.

This chain joins TRBV5-1 and TRBJ2-1; D is undetermined. The CDR3 contains 14 residues. The germline CDR1 and CDR2 sequences are SGHRS and YFSETQ. The ends were cut back, 2 bases at V and 6 bases at J, with 12 bases in the middle. The CDR3 coding sequence is TGCGCCAGCAGCTTTGGTGGCAGAACCAATGAGCAGTTCTTC. Translating gives CASSFGGRTNEQFF.

This chain connects TRBV10-3 to TRBJ1-5; unclear D gene. Germline V lookup: CDR1 ENHRY, CDR2 SYGVKD. Trimming left V 4 bases short and J 4 bases short, with 8 bases between. CDR3 length: 13 residues. The CDR3 DNA reads as TGTGCCATCAGTGCCGACAAGAATCAGCCCCAGCATTTT. Its translation is CAISADKNQPQHF.

V and J are TRBV19 and TRBJ2-7, with D perhaps given as TRBD1 or TRBD2 (5 bases each). Looked up from germline, CDR1 is LNHDA and CDR2 is SQIVND (reference sequence). The CDR3 length is 16 residues. Between the trimmed V and J ends, which lost 4 bases and 2 bases, there was a span of 18 bases. The CDR3 sequence is CASSKRGRGATYEQYF. The CDR3 nucleotides are TGTGCCAGTAGTAAAAGGGGCCGAGGGGCTACCTACGAGCAGTACTTC.

The V call is TRBV7-6, the J call TRBJ2-1; 11 nucleotides agree with TRBD1. The V and J ends lost 4 bases and 2 bases, in that order; junction bases with no gene match: 1. Looked up from germline, CDR1 is SGHVS and CDR2 is FNYEAQ. The CDR3 length is 15 residues. The CDR3 spells CASSSGQGAYNEQFF. CDR3 nucleotides: TGTGCCAGCAGCTCGGGACAGGGGGCCTACAATGAGCAGTTCTTC.

This chain links TRBV29-1 with TRBJ1-1, with 8 positions matching TRBD1. J lost 3 bases, V lost 7 bases, and 7 bases had no gene match. The CDR3 consists of 13 residues. The germline CDR1 and CDR2 sequences are SQVTM and ANQGSEA. The CDR3 loop reads CSARQGMDTEAFF. The CDR3 DNA follows: TGCAGCGCCCGACAGGGGATGGACACTGAAGCTTTCTTT. Full variable domain (rest looked up from reference TRBV29-1 and TRBJ1-1): SAVISQKPSRDICQRGTSLTIQCQVDSQVTMMFWYRQQPGQSLTLIATANQGSEATYESGFVIDKFPISRPNLTFSTLTVSNMSPEDSSIYLCSARQGMDTEAFFGQGTRLTVV.

The rearrangement joins TRBV7-9 to TRBJ1-2, with D tentatively TRBD1 (6 bases). CDR3 size: 15 residues. Germline V gene sequence: CDR1 SEHNR, CDR2 FQNEAQ (reference sequence). Trimming took 1 base from V and 8 from J, leaving 17 bases between them. CDR3 sequence reads: CASSLEVVGGVGYTF. The CDR3 bases are TGTGCCAGCAGCTTAGAGGTCGTCGGGGGCGTAGGCTACACCTTC. The full variable domain, its missing parts supplied by reference TRBV7-9 and TRBJ1-2, is DTGVSQNPRHKITKRGQNVTFRCDPISEHNRLYWYRQTLGQGPEFLTYFQNEAQLEKSRLLSDRFSAERPKGSFSTLEIQRTEQGDSAMYLCASSLEVVGGVGYTFGSGTRLTVV.

The V call is TRBV5-1, the J call TRBJ2-1, with 10 nucleotides matching TRBD2. V was pared by 0 bases and J by 6 bases, with 12 bases of the junction left unmatched. This CDR3 has 18 residues. Germline V lookup: CDR1 SGHRS, CDR2 YFSETQ. The CDR3 sequence is CASSLAPAGTSVRNEQFF. CDR3 in DNA: TGCGCCAGCAGCTTGGCACCCGCCGGGACTAGCGTTCGCAATGAGCAGTTCTTC.

CDR3 region: CASGISSSYNEQFF. CDR3 nucleotide sequence: TGCGCCAGCGGGATCTCGAGCTCCTACAATGAGCAGTTCTTC. The chain carries TRBV10-1 and TRBJ2-1; D not certain. The germline gives CDR1 WNHNN, CDR2 SYGVQD (reference sequence). With 8 bases removed from V and 0 bases from J, the gap between germline ends came to 11 bases. This CDR3 contains 14 residues.

This chain links TRBV7-9 with TRBJ2-1, with D perhaps matching TRBD2 (6 bases). Per the germline V gene, CDR1 is SEHNR and CDR2 is FQNEAQ (reference sequence). The V and J ends lost 7 bases and 6 bases respectively, with 19 bases between them. The CDR3 contains 15 residues. CDR3 sequence: CASTPGASARNEQFF. CDR3 bases: TGTGCCAGCACGCCGGGAGCTTCGGCCCGCAATGAGCAGTTCTTC. Looking up the rest from reference TRBV7-9 and TRBJ2-1 gives the full variable domain: DTGVSQNPRHKITKRGQNVTFRCDPISEHNRLYWYRQTLGQGPEFLTYFQNEAQLEKSRLLSDRFSAERPKGSFSTLEIQRTEQGDSAMYLCASTPGASARNEQFFGPGTRLTVL.

The chain couples TRBV10-3 to TRBJ2-7; D ambiguous. The CDR3 length is 14 residues. The V gene lost 0 bases and the J gene lost 0 bases, with 6 bases spanning the gap. Germline values: CDR1 ENHRY, CDR2 SYGVKD. The CDR3 region has the DNA TGTGCCATCAGTGAGTCGAGGAACTCCTACGAGCAGTACTTC. Residues: CAISESRNSYEQYF.

The CDR3 region has the DNA TGTGCCAGCAGCTTGTTCGCGACGAGCTACGAGCAGTACTTC. Its translation is CASSLFATSYEQYF. This chain connects TRBV7-2 to TRBJ2-7, with D unclear. Germline assignment: CDR1 SGHTA and CDR2 FQGNSA. Trimming pared 3 bases from V and 3 bases from J, leaving 12 bases between. The CDR3 length is 14 residues.

The chain links TRBV28 to TRBJ2-7; TRBD1 matches 7 bases. The CDR3 contains 13 residues. Germline assignment: CDR1 MDHEN and CDR2 SYDVKM. V dropped 6 bases and J dropped 6; count of bases not matched to a gene: 8. The CDR3, as DNA: TGTGCCAGCAGACAAGTGGACAGGAGCGAGCAGTACTTC. Translated: CASRQVDRSEQYF.

This chain links TRBV29-1 with TRBJ2-7; 10 nucleotides agree with TRBD1. CDR3 length: 14 residues. Looked up from germline, CDR1 is SQVTM and CDR2 is ANQGSEA. Unmatched junction bases numbered 8, after V lost 7 bases and J lost 2 bases. CDR3 loop: CSARQDRGTYEQYF. The DNA of the CDR3 is TGCAGCGCCCGACAGGACAGGGGGACCTACGAGCAGTACTTC.

This clone showed up many times. The chain couples TRBV28 to TRBJ2-7; D gene unclear. Germline V CDR1 and CDR2: MDHEN, SYDVKM. The CDR3 is 12 residues long. The V and J ends lost 5 bases and 4 bases respectively, with 9 bases between them. The CDR3, as DNA: TGTGCCAGCAGTAAGCCTGGTTACGAGCAGTACTTC. Protein sequence: CASSKPGYEQYF.

Note on this clone: Additional DNA sequences in this sample encode the identical CDR3. The chain employs TRBV28 and TRBJ1-2; D is unclear. There are 12 residues in the CDR3. In germline, CDR1 is MDHEN, CDR2 SYDVKM. Trimming shortened V by 5 bases and J by 0 bases, and 4 bases separated the two germline ends. The CDR3 protein is CASSLTNYGYTF. The DNA for the CDR3 is TGTGCCAGCAGTCTTACTAACTATGGCTACACCTTC.

This CDR3 reads CATLEFGELFF. CDR3 bases: TGTGCCACCCTCGAGTTCGGGGAGCTGTTTTTT. The chain employs TRBV19 and TRBJ2-2; D gene uncertain. Germline V gene data show CDR1 as LNHDA and CDR2 as SQIVND (reference sequence). Between the trimmed V and J ends, which lost 10 bases and 7 bases, there was a span of 10 bases. CDR3 size: 11 residues. Supplemented by reference TRBV19 and TRBJ2-2, the full variable domain reads DGGITQSPKYLFRKEGQNVTLSCEQNLNHDAMYWYRQDPGQGLRLIYYSQIVNDFQKGDIAEGYSVSREKKESFPLTVTSAQKNPTAFYLCATLEFGELFFGEGSRLTVL.

Of note for this clone: One base away lies a much larger clone, so this may be a sequencing read error. The sample holds other DNA sequences that translate to the same CDR3. The chain uses TRBV11-2 and TRBJ1-2; D may be TRBD1 (6 bases). The CDR3 length is 13 residues. V was clipped by 5 bases and J by 2 bases, with 9 bases between them. Germline assignment: CDR1 SGHAT and CDR2 FQNNGV. The DNA of the CDR3 is TGTGCCAGCAGCCCCCAGGGGAACTATGGCTACACCTTC. Translated: CASSPQGNYGYTF.